These 17 T cell receptor beta chains share one sample of origin, sequenced in a study of metastatic and nonmetastatic thyroid tumors. None of the patients had undergone any treatment ahead of thyroid surgery. TCRdb re-called the PCR reads through MiXCR. The repertoire consists of 4,000 or so clones, with roughly 36% occurring once and the leading ten covering 48%. The specimen sequenced was tumor tissue. All receptors derive from a female donor with papillary thyroid cancer or a benign thyroid nodule (not recorded which). Some clones in this sample may be carry-over from other donors' samples.

The chain recombines TRBV4-3 with TRBJ2-7; D is uncertain. The CDR3 consists of 12 residues. Looked up from germline, CDR1 is LGHNA and CDR2 is YSLEER. With 0 bases removed from V and 6 bases from J, the gap between germline ends came to 6 bases. The CDR3 region is CASSQDNGEQYF. The CDR3 DNA reads as TGCGCCAGCAGCCAAGACAATGGCGAGCAGTACTTC.

The V call is TRBV15, the J call TRBJ2-3; D is unresolved. This CDR3 comprises 15 residues. Trimming removed 3 bases at V and 6 bases at J, with 16 bases between. Germline V gene lookup returns CDR1 LNHNV and CDR2 YYDKDF (reference sequence). The CDR3 region has the DNA TGTGCCACCAGCAGCAACCGCCCTAGATCTGATACGCAGTATTTT. Translated: CATSSNRPRSDTQYF.

This chain's CDR3 is CASTWGQNYEQYF. The DNA of the CDR3 is TGTGCCAGCACCTGGGGACAAAACTACGAGCAGTACTTC. V usage is TRBV6-1 and J usage is TRBJ2-7; the D gene is possibly TRBD1 (6 bases). The CDR3 has 13 amino acids. Trimming shortened V by 7 bases and J by 3 bases, and 13 bases separated the two germline ends. From germline, CDR1 is MNHNS and CDR2 SASEGT.

This clone was observed a few times. The chain employs TRBV27 and TRBJ2-2, with 7 bases that match TRBD2. J gave up 2 bases and V 2 bases, and 2 bases lay outside the gene matches. This CDR3 region has 15 residues. The germline gives CDR1 MNHEY, CDR2 SMNVEV (reference sequence). As DNA, the CDR3 is TGTGCCAGCAGTTTAGCGGGAGCTAACACCGGGGAGCTGTTTTTT. This gives the protein CASSLAGANTGELFF.

In this sample, this clone turned up a few times. The J gene is TRBJ2-3, the V gene TRBV7-9; TRBD2 agrees at 7 bases. This CDR3 region has 14 residues. Germline V gene sequence: CDR1 SEHNR, CDR2 FQNEAQ (reference sequence). V lost 6 bases and J lost 0; bases outside the gene matches: 3. The CDR3 DNA follows: TGTGCCAGCAGTTCTAGCGGAAGCACAGATACGCAGTATTTT. This gives the protein CASSSSGSTDTQYF.

This clone showed up just a few times. The rearrangement uses TRBV10-3 and TRBJ2-6, with 7 bases matching TRBD1. The V gene end was trimmed by 5 bases and the J gene end by 3 bases; junction bases not matched to a gene: 7. The CDR3 totals 16 residues. The V gene's germline CDR1 is ENHRY and CDR2 SYGVKD. CDR3 sequence: CAISHSQGLGANVLTF. For the CDR3, the DNA is TGTGCCATCAGTCACTCACAGGGGCTTGGGGCCAACGTCCTGACTTTC.

The chain employs TRBV20-1 and TRBJ2-7, with 8 bases lining up with TRBD2. Trimming took 3 bases from V and 0 from J; bases not matched to a gene: 4. CDR3 length: 14 residues. Germline CDR1 is DFQATT and CDR2 is SNEGSKA (reference sequence). The CDR3 sequence: CSARPAGVSYEQYF. The DNA of the CDR3 is TGCAGTGCTAGGCCAGCGGGAGTCTCCTACGAGCAGTACTTC.

The V gene is TRBV19, the J gene TRBJ2-1; TRBD1 might be the D (5 bases). V gave up 6 bases and J gave up 10 bases, with 22 bases separating them. The CDR3 spans 15 residues. Germline-derived CDR1 and CDR2 are LNHDA and SQIVND (reference sequence). CDR3 nucleotides: TGTGCCAGTAGGGCGACCGACAGATCTTGGGGCGAGCAGTTCTTC. Its protein product is CASRATDRSWGEQFF.

The chain couples TRBV6-2 or TRBV6-3 to TRBJ2-2, with D uncertain. CDR3 length: 18 amino acids. V lost 0 bases and J lost 2, with 16 bases in between. The germline CDR1 and CDR2 sequences are MNHEY and SVGEGT. As DNA, the CDR3 is TGTGCCAGCAGTTACTCTGAGGCATCCAAGGCCAACACCGGGGAGCTGTTTTTT. Translating gives CASSYSEASKANTGELFF.

The chain uses TRBV2 and TRBJ2-7; a weak D match, TRBD2 (5 bases). Germline assignment: CDR1 SNHLY and CDR2 FYNNEI. CDR3 length: 13 amino acids. V was cut by 4 bases and J by 7 bases, with 14 bases left in between. For the CDR3, the DNA is TGTGCCAGCAGTGCAAACGGGATCGGGGAGCAGTACTTC. Translation: CASSANGIGEQYF.

The chain is built from TRBV14 and TRBJ2-1; D remains unclear. The CDR3 has 16 amino acids. Per germline, CDR1 SGHDN and CDR2 FVKESK. Trimming pared 0 bases from V and 4 bases from J, leaving 13 bases between. CDR3 loop: CASSQDKGLRYNEQFF. The CDR3, as DNA: TGTGCCAGCAGCCAAGATAAGGGCCTTCGATACAATGAGCAGTTCTTC.

The rearrangement joins TRBV6-4 to TRBJ2-2; 8 positions match TRBD2. This CDR3 is built from 17 residues. The germline V gene encodes CDR1 MRHNA and CDR2 SNTAGT. V trimming: 2 bases; J trimming: 4 bases; junction bases outside the gene matches: 9. The CDR3 spells CASSDGGLGTGTGELFF. The CDR3 coding sequence is TGTGCCAGCAGTGACGGGGGACTAGGGACGGGCACCGGGGAGCTGTTTTTT.

This clone was observed a handful of times. The V gene is TRBV6-4, the J gene TRBJ2-1, with D possibly matching TRBD2 (5 bases). This CDR3 comprises 15 residues. Trimming pared 3 bases from V and 9 bases from J, leaving 18 bases between. Germline loops: CDR1 MRHNA, CDR2 SNTAGT. CDR3: CASSEKVDSAVEQFF. For the CDR3, the DNA is TGTGCCAGCAGTGAAAAGGTGGATAGCGCGGTTGAGCAGTTCTTC.

V usage is TRBV20-1 and J usage is TRBJ1-5, with D hard to call. CDR1 and CDR2 (germline): DFQATT, SNEGSKA (reference sequence). The V gene lost 0 bases and the J gene lost 4 bases, with 10 bases spanning the gap. This CDR3 spans 14 amino acids. CDR3 nucleotides: TGCAGTGCTAGAGATTTTGGAGGAAATCAGCCCCAGCATTTT. This codes for CSARDFGGNQPQHF.

This clone turned up a few times. J is TRBJ2-1 and V is TRBV6-1, with 11 bases identical to TRBD2. The CDR3 covers 15 residues. Germline V lookup: CDR1 MNHNS, CDR2 SASEGT. The V and J ends lost 4 bases and 8 bases, in that order; junction bases with no gene match: 7. CDR3 residues: CASSVAGGPLDEQFF. The CDR3 DNA reads TGTGCCAGCAGTGTAGCGGGAGGGCCTCTCGATGAGCAGTTCTTC.

V and J are TRBV19 and TRBJ2-7; D gene ambiguous. Looked up from germline, CDR1 is LNHDA and CDR2 is SQIVND (reference sequence). The V end was cut by 5 bases, the J end by 1 base, with 9 bases between. CDR3 length: 13 amino acids. This chain's CDR3 is CASSASISYEQYF. The CDR3 DNA sequence: TGTGCCAGTAGTGCCAGTATATCCTACGAGCAGTACTTC. Filled out from reference TRBV19 and TRBJ2-7, the complete variable domain reads DGGITQSPKYLFRKEGQNVTLSCEQNLNHDAMYWYRQDPGQGLRLIYYSQIVNDFQKGDIAEGYSVSREKKESFPLTVTSAQKNPTAFYLCASSASISYEQYFGPGTRLTVT.

In DNA form, the CDR3 reads TGTGCCAGCAGTGGGGGAGCGAGGACTGAAGCTTTCTTT. Encoded protein: CASSGGARTEAFF. The chain joins TRBV6-1 to TRBJ1-1; D is undetermined. CDR1 and CDR2 from the germline V gene are MNHNS and SASEGT. V dropped 4 bases and J dropped 5 bases, with 11 bases sitting between them. The CDR3 has 13 amino acids.